This T cell receptor (beta chain) was obtained from a study of shared clonotypes between healthy human individuals. Study summary: Participating donors consisted of two women and a few men aged 18 to 49.

Generated by immunoSEQ multiplex PCR, the TCRdb table keeps only in-frame clones and is missing some. The repertoire consists of some 350,000 clones, with roughly 70% occurring once and the leading ten covering around a tenth. As to this clone: The antigen remains unidentified.

Study-wide results and limits: Across subsets, estimated richness was generally greater for naive than for memory populations. Shared clonotypes: 4.5% to 6.5% naive CD4, about 3.5% naive CD8, over 2% memory CD4, over 0.3% memory CD8.

HIV-negative, healthy adults without recent acute infections or vaccinations were the donors. Germline V lookup: CDR1 SGHKS, CDR2 YYEKEE (reference sequence). The CDR3 loop spans 13 amino acids. V was clipped by 2 bases and J by 7 bases, with 11 bases between them. This chain connects TRBV5-5 to TRBJ2-3; TRBD1 might be the D (5 bases). The TCR sequence derives from a man younger than 45 in good health. Sequenced: memory CD4+ T cells sorted from blood. Subset noted: CD45RA-negative fraction. The CDR3 is CASSLDQGNTQYF. In nucleotides, the CDR3 is TGTGCCAGCAGCTTAGACCAGGGAAATACGCAGTATTTT. The whole variable domain, remainder taken from reference TRBV5-5 and TRBJ2-3, is DAGVTQSPTHLIKTRGQQVTLRCSPISGHKSVSWYQQVLGQGPQFIFQYYEKEERGRGNFPDRFSARQFPNYSSELNVNALLLGDSALYLCASSLDQGNTQYFGPGTRLTVL.